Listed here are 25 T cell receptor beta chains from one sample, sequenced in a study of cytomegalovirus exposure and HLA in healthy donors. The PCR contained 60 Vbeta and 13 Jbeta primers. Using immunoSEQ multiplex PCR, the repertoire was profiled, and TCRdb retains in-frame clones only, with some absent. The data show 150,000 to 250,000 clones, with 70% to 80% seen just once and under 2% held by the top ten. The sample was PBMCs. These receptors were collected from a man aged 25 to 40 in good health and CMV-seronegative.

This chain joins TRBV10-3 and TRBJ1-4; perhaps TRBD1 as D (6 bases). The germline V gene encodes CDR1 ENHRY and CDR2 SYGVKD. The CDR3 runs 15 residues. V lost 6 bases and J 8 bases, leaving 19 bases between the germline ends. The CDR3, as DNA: TGTGCCATCAGCAAGGACAGATCCAATTCGGAAAAACTGTTTTTT. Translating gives CAISKDRSNSEKLFF.

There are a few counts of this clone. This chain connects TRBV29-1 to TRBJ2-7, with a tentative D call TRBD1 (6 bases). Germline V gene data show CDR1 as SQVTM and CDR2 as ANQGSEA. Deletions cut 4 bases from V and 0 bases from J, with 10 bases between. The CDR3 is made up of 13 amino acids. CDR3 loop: CSVGRGYSYEQYF. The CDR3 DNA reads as TGCAGCGTTGGAAGGGGGTACTCCTACGAGCAGTACTTC.

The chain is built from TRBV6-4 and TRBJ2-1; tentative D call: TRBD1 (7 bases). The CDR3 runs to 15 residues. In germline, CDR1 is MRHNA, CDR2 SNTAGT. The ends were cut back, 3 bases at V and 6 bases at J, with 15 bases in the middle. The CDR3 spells CASSETLQGGNEQFF. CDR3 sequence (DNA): TGTGCCAGCAGTGAGACGCTCCAGGGGGGCAATGAGCAGTTCTTC.

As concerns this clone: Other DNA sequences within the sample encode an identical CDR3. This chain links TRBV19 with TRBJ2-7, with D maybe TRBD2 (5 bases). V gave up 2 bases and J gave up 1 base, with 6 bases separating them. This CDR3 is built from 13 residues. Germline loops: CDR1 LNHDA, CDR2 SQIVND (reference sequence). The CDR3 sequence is CASSIRESYEQYF. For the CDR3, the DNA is TGTGCCAGTAGTATACGGGAATCCTACGAGCAGTACTTC.

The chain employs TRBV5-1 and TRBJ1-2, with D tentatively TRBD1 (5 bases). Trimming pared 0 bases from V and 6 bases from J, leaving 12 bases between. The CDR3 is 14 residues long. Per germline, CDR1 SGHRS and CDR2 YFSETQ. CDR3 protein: CASSLGRVTNGYTF. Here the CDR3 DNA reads TGCGCCAGCAGCTTGGGCAGGGTAACAAATGGCTACACCTTC.

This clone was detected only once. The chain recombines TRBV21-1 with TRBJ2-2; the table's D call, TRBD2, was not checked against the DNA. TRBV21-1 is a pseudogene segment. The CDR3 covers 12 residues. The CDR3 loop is CASRLYTGELFF. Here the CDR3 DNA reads TGTGCCAGCAGACTTTACACCGGGGAGCTGTTTTTT.

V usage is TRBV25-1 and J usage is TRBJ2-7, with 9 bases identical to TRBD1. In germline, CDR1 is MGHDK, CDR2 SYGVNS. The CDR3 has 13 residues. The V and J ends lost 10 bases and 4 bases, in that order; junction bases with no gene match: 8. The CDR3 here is CATAGQGVYEQYF. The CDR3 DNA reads TGTGCCACCGCGGGACAGGGCGTTTACGAGCAGTACTTC.

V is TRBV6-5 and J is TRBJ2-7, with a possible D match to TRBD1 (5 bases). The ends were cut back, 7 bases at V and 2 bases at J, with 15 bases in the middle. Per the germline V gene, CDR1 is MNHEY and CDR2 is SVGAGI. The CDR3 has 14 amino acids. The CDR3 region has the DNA TGTGCCAGCACTCCGGTGGGGCTGGCCTACGAGCAGTACTTC. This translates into CASTPVGLAYEQYF.

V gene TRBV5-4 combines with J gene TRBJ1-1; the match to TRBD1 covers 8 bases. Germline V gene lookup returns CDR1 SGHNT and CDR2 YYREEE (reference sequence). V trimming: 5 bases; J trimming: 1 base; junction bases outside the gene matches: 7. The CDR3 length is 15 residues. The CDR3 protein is CASRKGDRQNTEAFF. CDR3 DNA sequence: TGTGCCAGCAGGAAGGGGGACAGGCAGAACACTGAAGCTTTCTTT.

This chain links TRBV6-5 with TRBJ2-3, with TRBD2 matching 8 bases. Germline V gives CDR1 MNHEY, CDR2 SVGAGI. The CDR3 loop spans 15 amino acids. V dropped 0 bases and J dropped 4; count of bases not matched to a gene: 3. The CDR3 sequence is CASSYSGLVADTQYF. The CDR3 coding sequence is TGTGCCAGCAGTTACTCGGGACTAGTTGCAGATACGCAGTATTTT.

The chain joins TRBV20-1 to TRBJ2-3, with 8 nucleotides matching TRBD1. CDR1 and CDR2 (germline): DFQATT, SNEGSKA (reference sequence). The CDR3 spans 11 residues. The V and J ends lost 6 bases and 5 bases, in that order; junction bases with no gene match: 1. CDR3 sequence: CSADRGDTQYF. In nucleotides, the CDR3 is TGCAGTGCCGACAGGGGAGATACGCAGTATTTT.

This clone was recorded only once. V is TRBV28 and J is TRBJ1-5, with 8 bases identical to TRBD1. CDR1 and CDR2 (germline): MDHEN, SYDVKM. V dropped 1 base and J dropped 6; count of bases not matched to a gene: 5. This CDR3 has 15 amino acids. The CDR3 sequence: CASSLLAGGAQPQHF. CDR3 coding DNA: TGTGCCAGCAGTTTATTGGCAGGGGGCGCTCAGCCCCAGCATTTT.

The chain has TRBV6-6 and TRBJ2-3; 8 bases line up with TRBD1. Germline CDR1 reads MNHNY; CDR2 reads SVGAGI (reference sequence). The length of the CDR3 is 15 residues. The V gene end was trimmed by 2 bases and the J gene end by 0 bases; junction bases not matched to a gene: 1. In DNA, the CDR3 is TGTGCCAGCAGTTACGACAGGGGTAGCACAGATACGCAGTATTTT. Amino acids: CASSYDRGSTDTQYF.

CDR3 residues: CASSEQGGRSQPQHF. The CDR3 DNA follows: TGTGCCAGCAGTGAACAGGGGGGTAGGAGTCAGCCCCAGCATTTT. The chain uses TRBV6-1 and TRBJ1-5, with 7 bases aligning to TRBD1. CDR3 length: 15 residues. Germline lookup yields CDR1 MNHNS and CDR2 SASEGT. V dropped 2 bases and J dropped 6; count of bases not matched to a gene: 7.

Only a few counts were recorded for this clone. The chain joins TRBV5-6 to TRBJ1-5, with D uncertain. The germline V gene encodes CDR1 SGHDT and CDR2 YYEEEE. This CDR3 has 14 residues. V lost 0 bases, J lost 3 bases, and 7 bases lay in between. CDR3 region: CASSLVADNQPQHF. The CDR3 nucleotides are TGTGCCAGCAGCTTGGTGGCAGACAATCAGCCCCAGCATTTT.

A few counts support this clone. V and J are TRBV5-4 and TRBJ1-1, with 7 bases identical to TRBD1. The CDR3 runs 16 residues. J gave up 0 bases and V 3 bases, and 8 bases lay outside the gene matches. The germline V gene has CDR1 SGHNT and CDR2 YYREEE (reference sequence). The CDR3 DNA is TGTGCCAGCAGCTACGGACAGGTACGCATGAACACTGAAGCTTTCTTT. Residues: CASSYGQVRMNTEAFF. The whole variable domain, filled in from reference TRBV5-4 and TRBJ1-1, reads ETGVTQSPTHLIKTRGQQVTLRCSSQSGHNTVSWYQQALGQGPQFIFQYYREEENGRGNFPPRFSGLQFPNYSSELNVNALELDDSALYLCASSYGQVRMNTEAFFGQGTRLTVV.

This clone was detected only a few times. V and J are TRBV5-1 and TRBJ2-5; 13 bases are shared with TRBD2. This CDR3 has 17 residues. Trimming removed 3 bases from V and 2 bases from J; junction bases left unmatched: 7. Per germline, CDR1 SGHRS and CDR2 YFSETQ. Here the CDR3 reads CASSSGPGLAGQETQYF. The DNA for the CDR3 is TGCGCCAGCAGCTCCGGACCGGGACTAGCGGGGCAAGAGACCCAGTACTTC. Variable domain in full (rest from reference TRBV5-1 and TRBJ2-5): KAGVTQTPRYLIKTRGQQVTLSCSPISGHRSVSWYQQTPGQGLQFLFEYFSETQRNKGNFPGRFSGRQFSNSRSEMNVSTLELGDSALYLCASSSGPGLAGQETQYFGPGTRLLVL.

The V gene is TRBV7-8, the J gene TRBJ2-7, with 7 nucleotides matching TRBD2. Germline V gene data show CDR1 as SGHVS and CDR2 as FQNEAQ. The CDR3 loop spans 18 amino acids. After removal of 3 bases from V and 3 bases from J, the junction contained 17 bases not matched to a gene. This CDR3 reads CASSFTQYKRDGDYEQYF. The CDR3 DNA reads TGTGCCAGCAGCTTTACCCAATATAAGCGGGACGGAGACTACGAGCAGTACTTC.

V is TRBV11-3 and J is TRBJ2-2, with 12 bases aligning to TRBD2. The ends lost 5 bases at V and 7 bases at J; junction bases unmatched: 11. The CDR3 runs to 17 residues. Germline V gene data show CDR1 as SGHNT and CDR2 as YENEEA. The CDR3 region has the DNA TGTGCCAGCAGCCCCCGGACTAGCGGGAAGTTTAGCGGGGAGCTGTTTTTT. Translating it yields CASSPRTSGKFSGELFF.

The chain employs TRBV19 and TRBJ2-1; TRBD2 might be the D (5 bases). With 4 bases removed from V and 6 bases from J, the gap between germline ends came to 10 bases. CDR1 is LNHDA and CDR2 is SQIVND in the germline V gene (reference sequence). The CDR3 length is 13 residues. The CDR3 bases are TGTGCCAGTAGTAACCGACTACTCAATGAGCAGTTCTTC. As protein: CASSNRLLNEQFF.

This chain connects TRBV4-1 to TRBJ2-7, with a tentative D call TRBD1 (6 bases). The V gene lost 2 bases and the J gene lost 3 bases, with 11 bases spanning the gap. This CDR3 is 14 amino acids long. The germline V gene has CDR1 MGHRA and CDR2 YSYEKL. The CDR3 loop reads CASSQPGQGYEQYF. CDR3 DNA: TGCGCCAGCAGCCAACCGGGACAAGGCTACGAGCAGTACTTC.

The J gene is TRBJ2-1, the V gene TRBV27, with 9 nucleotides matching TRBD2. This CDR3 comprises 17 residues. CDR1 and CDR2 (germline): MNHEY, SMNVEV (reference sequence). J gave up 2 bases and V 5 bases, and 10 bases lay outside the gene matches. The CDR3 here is CASSDSGTSLTYNEQFF. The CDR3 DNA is TGTGCCAGCAGTGACTCTGGGACTAGCCTTACCTACAATGAGCAGTTCTTC.

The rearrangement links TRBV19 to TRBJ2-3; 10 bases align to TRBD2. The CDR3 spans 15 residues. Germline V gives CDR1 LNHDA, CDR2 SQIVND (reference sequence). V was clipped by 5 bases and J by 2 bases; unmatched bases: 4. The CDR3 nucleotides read TGTGCCAGTAGTCCCGGGACTAGCGTCACAGATACGCAGTATTTT. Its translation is CASSPGTSVTDTQYF.

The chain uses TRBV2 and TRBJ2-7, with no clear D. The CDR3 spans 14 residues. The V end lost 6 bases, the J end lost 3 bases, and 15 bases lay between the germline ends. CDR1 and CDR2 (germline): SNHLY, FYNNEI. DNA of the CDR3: TGTGCCAGCAGCGAGTTGGGCTACAACTACGAGCAGTACTTC. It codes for CASSELGYNYEQYF.

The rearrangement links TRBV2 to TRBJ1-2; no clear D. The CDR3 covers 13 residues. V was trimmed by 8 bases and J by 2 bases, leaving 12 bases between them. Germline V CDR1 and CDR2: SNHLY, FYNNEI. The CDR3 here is CASAQLKNYGYTF. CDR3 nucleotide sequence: TGTGCCAGCGCCCAACTGAAAAACTATGGCTACACCTTC.